The present T cell receptor beta chain was sequenced within a study of a mutant IDH1 vaccine in newly diagnosed glioma. Worth noting for this clone: The antigen is undetermined.

Time point in this sample: week 47, end of study. Every vaccination contained 300 ug of the mutant IDH1 20-mer peptide and was paired with topical imiquimod. V was pared by 4 bases and J by 0 bases, with 12 bases between. The CDR3 consists of 16 residues. The V gene's germline CDR1 is WSHSY and CDR2 SAAADI. Here immunoSEQ multiplex PCR was the method, and the copy in TCRdb shows in-frame clones only, minus some. The table lists 60,000 to 65,000 clones, roughly four fifths of them singletons. The sequence was collected from a man in his thirties or forties with glioma. The material was PBMCs, obtained from a glioma patient whose treatment included an IDH1 peptide vaccine. The rearrangement links TRBV10-2 to TRBJ2-2; D is ambiguous. CDR3 in amino acids: CASSGMETSNTGELFF. The CDR3 DNA follows: TGCGCCAGCAGTGGCATGGAGACCTCGAACACCGGGGAGCTGTTTTTT.